This TCR beta chain was identified in a study of T-cell memory formation after mild COVID-19. Broader study findings: Clones contracting day 15 to 85 were balanced CD4/CD8; later expanders leaned CD4+.

As regards this clonotype: Antigen unknown.

5'RACE primed at constant segments yielded TCR alpha and TCR beta cDNA libraries bearing sample barcodes and UMIs. TCRdb re-derived calls from the 5' RACE reads in MiXCR, one entry per CDR3 protein. The top ten hold about 12% of the sample, which has 470,000 or so distinct CDR3 sequences, 18% seen once. The germline gives CDR1 LGHNA, CDR2 YNFKEQ. Trimming removed 0 bases from V and 9 bases from J, with 21 bases in between. The CDR3 consists of 17 residues. V usage is TRBV4-2 and J usage is TRBJ2-1; the D gene is possibly TRBD1 (5 bases). The receptor comes from an adult woman who had mild COVID-19 (a few samples of this study predate the infection). Cell type and time point are not known. Material: PBMCs or a T cell subset sorted from them (not recorded which). DNA of the CDR3: TGTGCCAGCAGCCAAGATGGGGCGAGGAGAGCAGCGCGTGAGCAGTTCTTC. Amino acids: CASSQDGARRAAREQFF.